Below are 24 T cell receptor beta chains sequenced from a single sample in a study of blood T cells in healthy people across ages. Then a second PCR, running about 6 to 12 cycles, was carried out with a sample-barcoded 5' primer and a J-beta primer mix. TCRdb fed the 5' RACE reads into MiXCR, producing one record per CDR3 protein. The table records 1.5 million to 2 million distinct CDR3 sequences, about two fifths of them present only once. Sequenced material: blood. These receptor sequences come from a human donor in good health.

The CDR3 nucleotides are TGTGCCAGCAGGTACGGACCTTCACCCCTCCACTTT. The encoded protein is CASRYGPSPLHF. The chain couples TRBV12-3 or TRBV12-4 to TRBJ1-6; no definite D call. This CDR3 contains 12 residues. Trimming left V 6 bases short and J 9 bases short, with 9 bases between.

This sequence joins TRBV5-1 and TRBJ2-3, with a weak D call TRBD2 (5 bases). V dropped 3 bases and J dropped 1 base, with 15 bases sitting between them. The germline V gene has CDR1 SGHRS and CDR2 YFSETQ. CDR3 length equals 16 residues. For the CDR3, the DNA is TGCGCCAGCAGCTCGATTGATCCTAGCCGCACAGATACGCAGTATTTT. This gives the protein CASSSIDPSRTDTQYF.

This clonotype was found a few times. The chain uses TRBV19 and TRBJ2-1; the D is unclear. Germline loops: CDR1 LNHDA, CDR2 SQIVND (reference sequence). V was pared by 1 base and J by 5 bases, with 6 bases between. The CDR3 length is 13 residues. The CDR3 nucleotides read TGTGCCAGTAGTATAGGACCGGACAATGAGCAGTTCTTC. Protein: CASSIGPDNEQFF.

V usage is TRBV18 and J usage is TRBJ1-2; perhaps TRBD1 as D (5 bases). V was shortened by 6 bases and J by 1 base, with 18 bases between the two germline ends. The CDR3 loop spans 16 amino acids. CDR1 is KGHSH, CDR2 LQKENI, per germline. This CDR3 is CASSQGLARDNYGYTF. The CDR3 nucleotides read TGTGCCAGCTCTCAGGGTCTTGCGCGCGATAACTATGGCTACACCTTC.

J is TRBJ2-4 and V is TRBV7-9; D may match TRBD1 or TRBD2 (5 bases each). Germline V gene data show CDR1 as SEHNR and CDR2 as FQNEAQ (reference sequence). V was shortened by 5 bases and J by 0 bases, with 17 bases between the two germline ends. This CDR3 is built from 17 residues. The CDR3 DNA reads TGTGCCAGCAGCCTCCGGACGGGACGCTTAGCCAAAAACATTCAGTACTTC. Its protein is CASSLRTGRLAKNIQYF.

The chain carries TRBV25-1 and TRBJ2-7; D is unresolved. Germline V lookup: CDR1 MGHDK, CDR2 SYGVNS. Trimming removed 6 bases at V and 8 bases at J, with 11 bases between. The CDR3 covers 11 residues. CDR3 amino acids: CASSGDTKQYF. As DNA, the CDR3 is TGTGCCAGCAGCGGAGACACCAAGCAGTACTTC.

Comments on this clonotype: At one end, the junction sequence differs from germline, possibly due to a read error. V usage is TRBV5-1 and J usage is TRBJ2-6, with a tentative D call TRBD1 (5 bases). The CDR3 is 15 amino acids. Germline V gene sequence: CDR1 SGHRS, CDR2 YFSETQ. This CDR3 is CASSLDLSGANVRTF. The CDR3 DNA sequence: TGCGCCAGCAGCCTTGATCTCTCTGGGGCCAACGTCCGGACTTTC. Drawing the rest from reference TRBV5-1 and TRBJ2-6, the complete variable domain is KAGVTQTPRYLIKTRGQQVTLSCSPISGHRSVSWYQQTPGQGLQFLFEYFSETQRNKGNFPGRFSGRQFSNSRSEMNVSTLELGDSALYLCASSLDLSGANVRTFGAGSRLTVL.

This clonotype was counted only a few times. The J gene is TRBJ2-7, the V gene TRBV13; D unclear. The CDR3 is 14 residues long. V was shortened by 1 base and J by 1 base, with 8 bases between the two germline ends. The germline CDR1 and CDR2 sequences are PRHDT and FYEKMQ (reference sequence). Here the CDR3 DNA reads TGTGCCAGCAGCTTAGCTACCCTATCCTACGAGCAGTACTTC. It is translated as CASSLATLSYEQYF.

V and J are TRBV15 and TRBJ1-1; D call uncertain. CDR3 size: 14 residues. Germline V gene data show CDR1 as LNHNV and CDR2 as YYDKDF (reference sequence). Trimming stripped 0 bases from V and 3 bases from J, with 8 bases between. The CDR3 coding sequence is TGTGCCACCAGCAGAGATCCCGGAGACACTGAAGCTTTCTTT. Its protein is CATSRDPGDTEAFF.

The chain carries TRBV12-3 or TRBV12-4 and TRBJ2-5; 9 bases map to TRBD1. Unmatched junction bases numbered 17, after V lost 2 bases and J lost 4 bases. The CDR3 totals 19 residues. CDR3 DNA sequence: TGTGCCAGCAGTTTAATCGTGCCCGGCAGGGACAGGGAGAGAGAGACCCAGTACTTC. Translating it yields CASSLIVPGRDRERETQYF.

This chain joins TRBV18 and TRBJ1-4; D is possibly TRBD1 (5 bases). This CDR3 comprises 16 residues. Per the germline V gene, CDR1 is KGHSH and CDR2 is LQKENI. The V gene lost 3 bases and the J gene lost 4 bases, with 15 bases spanning the gap. The CDR3: CASSPPGIARNEKLFF. CDR3 DNA sequence: TGTGCCAGCTCACCCCCAGGGATAGCTCGTAATGAAAAACTGTTTTTT.

J is TRBJ2-7 and V is TRBV6-1, with 8 bases matching TRBD1. Unmatched junction bases numbered 9, after V lost 7 bases and J lost 1 base. Germline V CDR1 and CDR2: MNHNS, SASEGT. The CDR3 loop spans 15 amino acids. The CDR3 protein is CASILGQDYSYEQYF. In DNA, the CDR3 is TGTGCCAGCATCCTGGGACAGGACTATTCCTACGAGCAGTACTTC.

This clonotype has just a few counts. The gene calls are TRBV20-1 and TRBJ1-1; weak D call: TRBD1 (5 bases). The V gene's germline CDR1 is DFQATT and CDR2 SNEGSKA (reference sequence). This CDR3 contains 13 residues. V was clipped by 5 bases and J by 5 bases, with 15 bases between them. The CDR3 DNA follows: TGCAGTGCTCAAAATCCAGGGTTGACTGAAGCTTTCTTT. The encoded protein is CSAQNPGLTEAFF.

The chain combines TRBV29-1 with TRBJ2-7, with 8 bases identical to TRBD1. The CDR3 is 12 amino acids. The germline V gene has CDR1 SQVTM and CDR2 ANQGSEA. Germline trimming cut 4 bases from V and 6 bases from J; bases unmatched to any gene: 5. The CDR3 region has the DNA TGCAGCGTTGGGACAGGGTATGTCGAGCAGTACTTC. Protein product: CSVGTGYVEQYF.

Remarks on this clonotype: Its ends do not fully match the called genes, so a read error is possible. This chain uses TRBV2 with TRBJ2-4; tentatively, D is TRBD1 (5 bases). The CDR3 totals 14 residues. Germline CDR1 is SNHLY and CDR2 is FYNNEI. The CDR3 loop reads CASSEGGSKSIQYF. CDR3 bases: TGTGCCAGCAGTGAAGGGGGCTCAAAAAGCATTCAGTACTTC. Complete variable domain (other parts from reference TRBV2 and TRBJ2-4): EPEVTQTPSHQVTQMGQEVILRCVPISNHLYFYWYRQILGQKVEFLVSFYNNEISEKSEIFDDQFSVERPDGSNFTLKIRSTKLEDSAMYFCASSEGGSKSIQYFGAGTRLSVL.

The CDR3 nucleotides are TGCGCCAGCAGCTTTTGGGGGGAACGGAACAATGAGCAGTTCTTC. Protein sequence: CASSFWGERNNEQFF. The chain combines TRBV5-1 with TRBJ2-1, with D tentatively TRBD2 (6 bases). Germline loops: CDR1 SGHRS, CDR2 YFSETQ. The V end was cut by 2 bases, the J end by 5 bases, with 14 bases between. The CDR3 has 15 residues. The whole variable domain, filled in from reference TRBV5-1 and TRBJ2-1, reads KAGVTQTPRYLIKTRGQQVTLSCSPISGHRSVSWYQQTPGQGLQFLFEYFSETQRNKGNFPGRFSGRQFSNSRSEMNVSTLELGDSALYLCASSFWGERNNEQFFGPGTRLTVL.

V is TRBV4-1 and J is TRBJ1-5; D unresolved. The V gene lost 1 base and the J gene lost 4 bases, with 8 bases spanning the gap. The CDR3 is made up of 14 amino acids. CDR1 is MGHRA and CDR2 is YSYEKL in the germline V gene. The CDR3 region is CASSQVVGNQPQHF. Written as DNA, the CDR3 is TGCGCCAGCAGCCAAGTGGTAGGAAATCAGCCCCAGCATTTT.

V and J are TRBV2 and TRBJ2-7, with 7 bases that match TRBD2. The CDR3 runs 14 residues. Losses at the gene ends were 9 bases for V and 4 bases for J; bases not matched to a gene: 12. The germline CDR1 and CDR2 sequences are SNHLY and FYNNEI. For the CDR3, the DNA is TGTGCCAGTCAACTAGCGCCTGTCGGGTACGAGCAGTACTTC. Residues: CASQLAPVGYEQYF.

This clonotype was counted a single time. One end of the junction fails to match germline, which may point to a read error. The CDR3 region has the DNA TGTGCCAGCAGTTTGGCGGGGTACAGGGAGTATGACTACACCTTC. Translated: CASSLAGYREYDYTF. V gene TRBV27 combines with J gene TRBJ1-2; weak D call: TRBD1 (6 bases). This CDR3 is built from 15 residues. The germline gives CDR1 MNHEY, CDR2 SMNVEV (reference sequence).

In this sample, this clonotype turned up a few times. The chain joins TRBV6-5 to TRBJ2-7, with TRBD1 as a possible D gene (6 bases). The CDR3 has 13 residues. V gave up 7 bases and J gave up 3 bases, with 13 bases separating them. Looked up from germline, CDR1 is MNHEY and CDR2 is SVGAGI. CDR3 sequence: CASTNRDNYEQYF. Written as DNA, the CDR3 is TGTGCCAGCACAAACAGGGACAACTACGAGCAGTACTTC.

The chain joins TRBV6-5 to TRBJ2-7; 9 bases agree with TRBD1. J lost 2 bases, V lost 0 bases, and 11 bases had no gene match. In germline, CDR1 is MNHEY, CDR2 SVGAGI. The CDR3 consists of 18 residues. The CDR3 DNA sequence: TGTGCCAGCAGTTACTCTACCCCTTGGGACAGGGTGCCCTACGAGCAGTACTTC. This encodes CASSYSTPWDRVPYEQYF.

The sample holds a few counts of this clonotype. The chain is built from TRBV4-3 and TRBJ2-7, with TRBD1 matching 7 bases. J lost 4 bases, V lost 4 bases, and 10 bases had no gene match. Germline CDR1 is LGHNA and CDR2 is YSLEER. This CDR3 has 15 amino acids. This CDR3 is CASSPAAGGGYEQYF. CDR3 nucleotides: TGCGCCAGCAGCCCGGCCGCAGGGGGTGGGTACGAGCAGTACTTC.

The genes are TRBV7-6 and TRBJ2-1; 10 nucleotides agree with TRBD2. The CDR3 contains 18 residues. V lost 1 base and J lost 0; bases outside the gene matches: 6. Germline V gene sequence: CDR1 SGHVS, CDR2 FNYEAQ. In DNA form, the CDR3 reads TGTGCCAGCAGCTTAGTCCATGCTAGCGGGAGCTCCTACAATGAGCAGTTCTTC. Amino acids: CASSLVHASGSSYNEQFF.

The J gene is TRBJ2-3, the V gene TRBV6-5; the D gene is possibly TRBD2 (6 bases). The CDR3 totals 14 residues. V gave up 6 bases and J gave up 5 bases, with 15 bases separating them. Germline CDR1 and CDR2: MNHEY and SVGAGI. This CDR3 reads CASRRDWGEDTQYF. The CDR3 bases are TGTGCCAGCAGAAGGGACTGGGGTGAAGATACGCAGTATTTT.